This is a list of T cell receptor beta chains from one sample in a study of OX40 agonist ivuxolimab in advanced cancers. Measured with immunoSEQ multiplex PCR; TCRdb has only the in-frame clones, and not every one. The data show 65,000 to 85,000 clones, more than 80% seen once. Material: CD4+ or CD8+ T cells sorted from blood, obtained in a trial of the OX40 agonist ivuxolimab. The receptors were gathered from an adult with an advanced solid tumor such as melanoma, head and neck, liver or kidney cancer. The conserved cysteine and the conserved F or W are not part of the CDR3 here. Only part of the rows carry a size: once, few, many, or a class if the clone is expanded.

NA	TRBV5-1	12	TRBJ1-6	ASSYDRGGSPLH
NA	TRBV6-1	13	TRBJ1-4	ASRNPGTGEEKLF
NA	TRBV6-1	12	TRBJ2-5	ASRGVLGQETQY
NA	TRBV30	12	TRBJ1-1	ACDTGQQNTEAF
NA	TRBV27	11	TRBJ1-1	ASSLSLTGEAF
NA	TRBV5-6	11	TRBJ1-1	ASSADRAPEAF
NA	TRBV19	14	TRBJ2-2	ASAAGGRLNTGELF
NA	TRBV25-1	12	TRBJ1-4	ASSDRGPDEKLF
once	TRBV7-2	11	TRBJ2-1	ASRWGADNEQF
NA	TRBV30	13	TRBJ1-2	AWRLGTGSFNGYT
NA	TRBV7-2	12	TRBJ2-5	ASSLARVQETQY
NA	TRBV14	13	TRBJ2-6	ASSHSFSGANVLT
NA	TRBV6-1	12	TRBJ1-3	ASSERAGVNTIY
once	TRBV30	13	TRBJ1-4	AWRSGTGGNEKLF
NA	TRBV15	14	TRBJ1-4	ATSRDPGQGPGKLF
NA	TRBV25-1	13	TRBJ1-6	ASSEWTGSNSPLH
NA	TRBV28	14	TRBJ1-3	ASSRRDSFSGNTIY
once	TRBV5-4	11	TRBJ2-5	ASSSLGAETQY
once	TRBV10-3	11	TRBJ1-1	AIGGTGNTEAF
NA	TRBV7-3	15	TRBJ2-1	ASSRIGTSGGGNEQF
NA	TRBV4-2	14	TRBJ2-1	ASSNTWSGGNNEQF
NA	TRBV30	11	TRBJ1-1	AWTLLGDTEAF
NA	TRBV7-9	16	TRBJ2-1	ASSSLPATSGTYNEQF
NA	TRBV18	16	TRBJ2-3	ASSPVLGWDRSTDTQY
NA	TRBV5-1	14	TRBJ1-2	ASTPRPDSLRGGYT
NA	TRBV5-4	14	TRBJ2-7	ASSPGRRTGSYEQY
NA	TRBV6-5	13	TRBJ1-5	ASRRQGHSNQPQH
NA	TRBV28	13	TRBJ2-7	ASRRSGGGSYEQY
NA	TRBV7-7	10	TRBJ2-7	ASSPDAYEQY
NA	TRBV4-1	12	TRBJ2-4	ASSFGGGRDIQY
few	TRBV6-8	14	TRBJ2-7	ASSHRATMARYEQY
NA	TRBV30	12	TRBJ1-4	AWSEGQVIEKLF
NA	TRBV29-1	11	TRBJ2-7	SVGGRGGYEQY
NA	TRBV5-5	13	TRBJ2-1	ASSLVLLTGDEQF
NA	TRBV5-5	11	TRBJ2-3	ASIPATVGTQY
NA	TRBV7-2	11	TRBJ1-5	ASSLMGAQPQH
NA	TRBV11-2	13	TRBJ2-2	ASSLVRTNTGELF
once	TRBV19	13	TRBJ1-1	ASSTRTDTNTEAF
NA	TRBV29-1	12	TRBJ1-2	SVGGGEGGSGYT
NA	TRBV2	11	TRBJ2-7	ASRRDGTYEQY
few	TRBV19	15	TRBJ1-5	ASTETGYGVGNQPQH
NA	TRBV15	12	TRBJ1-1	ATSRANGIGEAF
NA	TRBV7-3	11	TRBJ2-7	ANWQGCFYEQY
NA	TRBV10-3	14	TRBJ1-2	AISGPDRGTYYGYT
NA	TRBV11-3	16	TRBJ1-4	ASSARQGQSATNEKLF
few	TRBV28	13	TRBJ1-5	ASSFGGGTYQPQH
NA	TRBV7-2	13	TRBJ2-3	ASRSGPGDTDTQY
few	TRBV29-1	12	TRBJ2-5	SGRTSGGPETQY
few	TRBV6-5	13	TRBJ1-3	ASSYSEGSGNTIY
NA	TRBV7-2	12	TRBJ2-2	ASSPQGYTGELF
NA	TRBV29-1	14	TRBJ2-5	SVERLAGPGGETQY